This entry describes one T cell receptor beta chain. The data were obtained in a study of blood T cell repertoires in COVID-19. About the research overall: COVID-19 samples collected from the United States, Italy and Spain covered acute and convalescent phases.

Germline V gives CDR1 MNHEY, CDR2 SVGAGI. Trimming pared 7 bases from V and 9 bases from J, leaving 15 bases between. CDR3 size: 12 residues. TCRdb keeps only in-frame clones here, not all; method: immunoSEQ multiplex PCR. This sample has under 200,000 clones, with roughly 80% found just once. The chain employs TRBV6-5 and TRBJ2-5; the D gene is possibly TRBD2 (6 bases). Material for sequencing was PBMCs or T cells enriched from blood (not recorded which). This sequence originates from a woman between 45 and 65 years old who had recovered from COVID-19. The CDR3 sequence is CASTDPPGAQYF. The CDR3 DNA is TGTGCCAGCACAGACCCCCCGGGGGCCCAGTACTTC.